These T cell receptor beta chains were read from a single sample in a study of cytomegalovirus exposure and HLA in healthy donors. TCRdb's table, derived via immunoSEQ multiplex PCR, lists solely in-frame clones and lacks some. The repertoire holds about 140,000 clones, with 88% as singletons. Sequencing input: PBMCs. These receptor sequences come from a middle-aged woman in good health and CMV-seronegative. The CDR3 runs from the conserved cysteine through the conserved F or W. The order of the fields is clone size, D gene, J gene, V gene, CDR3 protein, CDR3 DNA. The D gene is left open where the match is weak. The size field is filled for only some rows; it gives once, few, many or a size class.

>few|.|TRBJ1-2|TRBV4-3
CASSQDRGGNYGYTF
TGCGCCAGCAGCCAAGATAGAGGTGGTAACTATGGCTACACCTTC
>.|TRBD1|TRBJ1-4|TRBV5-4
CASSLTGANEKLFF
TGTGCCAGCAGTTTGACAGGGGCGAACGAAAAACTGTTTTTT
>.|.|TRBJ1-1|TRBV18
CASSPRGREAFF
TGTGCCAGCTCACCACGGGGGAGGGAAGCTTTCTTT
>.|.|TRBJ2-1|TRBV10-2
CASSESGRGSSYNEQFF
TGCGCCAGCAGTGAGTCGGGTCGCGGGTCGTCCTACAATGAGCAGTTCTTC
>few|TRBD1|TRBJ1-4|TRBV19
CASSPTGGREKLFF
TGTGCCAGTAGTCCGACAGGGGGCAGAGAAAAACTGTTTTTT
>.|.|TRBJ2-2|TRBV6-5
CASSIGGGELFF
TGTGCCAGCAGCATAGGGGGCGGGGAGCTGTTTTTT
>.|.|TRBJ1-2|TRBV7-2
CASSLGRESYGYTF
TGTGCCAGCAGCTTAGGGCGGGAGTCCTATGGCTACACCTTC
>.|.|TRBJ1-5|TRBV6-6
CASSYRGGNNQPQHF
TGTGCCAGCAGTTACAGGGGGGGCAACAATCAGCCCCAGCATTTT
>once|.|TRBJ1-1|TRBV11-3
CASSPGGEAEAFF
TGTGCCAGCAGCCCTGGGGGGGAGGCTGAAGCTTTCTTT
>.|.|TRBJ2-7|TRBV7-8
CASSLAAAYEQYF
TGTGCCAGCAGCTTAGCAGCTGCGTACGAGCAGTACTTC